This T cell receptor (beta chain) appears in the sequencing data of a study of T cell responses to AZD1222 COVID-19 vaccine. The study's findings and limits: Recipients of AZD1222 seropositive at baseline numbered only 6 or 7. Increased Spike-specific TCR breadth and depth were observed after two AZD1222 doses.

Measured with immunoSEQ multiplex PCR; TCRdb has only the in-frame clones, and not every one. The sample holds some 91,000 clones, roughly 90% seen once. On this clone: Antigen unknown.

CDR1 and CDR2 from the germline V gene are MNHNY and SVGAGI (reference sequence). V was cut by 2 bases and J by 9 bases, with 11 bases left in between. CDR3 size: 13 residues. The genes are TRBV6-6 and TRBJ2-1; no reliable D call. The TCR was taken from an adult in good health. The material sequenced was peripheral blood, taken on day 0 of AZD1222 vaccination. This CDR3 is CASSYGLVGEQFF. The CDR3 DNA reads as TGTGCCAGCAGTTACGGGCTAGTGGGTGAGCAGTTCTTC.